Included here is one T cell receptor (beta chain) sequence, with context. The sample is drawn from a study of cytomegalovirus exposure and HLA in healthy donors. 60 Vbeta and 13 Jbeta primers were used in PCR. Clones were read by immunoSEQ multiplex PCR, and TCRdb kept only the in-frame ones, dropping some. Of roughly 130,000 clones listed, approximately 81% are singletons. There are 15 residues in the CDR3. Germline CDR1 reads SGHAT; CDR2 reads FQNNGV. Trimming removed 1 base at V and 2 bases at J, with 9 bases between. The sample consisted of PBMCs. This TCR was sampled from a man aged 18 to 30 in good health and CMV-seronegative. The V and J genes are TRBV11-2 and TRBJ1-3; D uncertain. This chain's CDR3 is CASSLGSVAGNTIYF. Here the CDR3 DNA reads TGTGCCAGCAGCTTAGGTTCCGTCGCTGGAAACACCATATATTTT.